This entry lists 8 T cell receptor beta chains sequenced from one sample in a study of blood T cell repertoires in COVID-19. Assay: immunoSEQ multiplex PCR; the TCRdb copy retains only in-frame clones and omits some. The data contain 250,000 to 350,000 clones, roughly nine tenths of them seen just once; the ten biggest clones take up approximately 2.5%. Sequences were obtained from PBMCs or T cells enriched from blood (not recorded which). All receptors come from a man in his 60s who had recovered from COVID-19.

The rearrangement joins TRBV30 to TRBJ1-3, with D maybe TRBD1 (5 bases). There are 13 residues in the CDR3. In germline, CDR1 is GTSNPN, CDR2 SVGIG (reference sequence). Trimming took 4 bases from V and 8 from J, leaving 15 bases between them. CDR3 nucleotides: TGTGCCTGGAAAGAGTGGCGGGGGGACACCATATATTTT. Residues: CAWKEWRGDTIYF. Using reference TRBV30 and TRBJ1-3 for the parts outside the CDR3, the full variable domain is SQTIHQWPATLVQPVGSPLSLECTVEGTSNPNLYWYRQAAGRGLQLLFYSVGIGQISSEVPQNLSASRPQDRQFILSSKKLLLSDSGFYLCAWKEWRGDTIYFGEGSWLTVV.

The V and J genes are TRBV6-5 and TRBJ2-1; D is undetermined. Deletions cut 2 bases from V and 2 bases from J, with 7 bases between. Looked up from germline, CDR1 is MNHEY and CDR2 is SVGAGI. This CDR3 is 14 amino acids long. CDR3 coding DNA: TGTGCCAGCAGTTACGAGCAACCCTACAATGAGCAGTTCTTC. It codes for CASSYEQPYNEQFF.

As DNA, the CDR3 is TGTGCCAGCAGCTTAGGTGCAGGGGGCCCCTACAATGAGCAGTTCTTC. Translation: CASSLGAGGPYNEQFF. The V call is TRBV7-9, the J call TRBJ2-1, with 8 positions matching TRBD1. V lost 1 base, J lost 2 bases, and 4 bases stayed unmatched. Germline V gene data show CDR1 as SEHNR and CDR2 as FQNEAQ (reference sequence). The CDR3 runs to 16 residues. Complete variable domain (other parts from reference TRBV7-9 and TRBJ2-1): DTGVSQNPRHKITKRGQNVTFRCDPISEHNRLYWYRQTLGQGPEFLTYFQNEAQLEKSRLLSDRFSAERPKGSFSTLEIQRTEQGDSAMYLCASSLGAGGPYNEQFFGPGTRLTVL.

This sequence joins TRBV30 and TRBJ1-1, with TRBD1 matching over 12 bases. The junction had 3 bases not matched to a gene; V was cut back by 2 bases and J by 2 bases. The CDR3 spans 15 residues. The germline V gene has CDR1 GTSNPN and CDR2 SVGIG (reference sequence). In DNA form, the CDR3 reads TGTGCCTGGAGTCGGGACAGGGGGCAAAACACTGAAGCTTTCTTT. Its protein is CAWSRDRGQNTEAFF.

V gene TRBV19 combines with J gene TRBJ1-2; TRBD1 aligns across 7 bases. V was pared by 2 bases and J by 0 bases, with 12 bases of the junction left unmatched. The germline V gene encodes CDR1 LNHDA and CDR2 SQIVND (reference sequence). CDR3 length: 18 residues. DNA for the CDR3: TGTGCCAGTAGTATACACTTCGGACAGGTTCTAGCTAACTATGGCTACACCTTC. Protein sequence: CASSIHFGQVLANYGYTF.

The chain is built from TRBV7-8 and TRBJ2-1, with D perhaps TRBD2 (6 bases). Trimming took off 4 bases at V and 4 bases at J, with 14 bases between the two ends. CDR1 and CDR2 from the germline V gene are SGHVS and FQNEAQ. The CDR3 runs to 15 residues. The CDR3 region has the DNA TGTGCCAGCAGCTACAGAACCGGGAGTTACAATGAGCAGTTCTTC. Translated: CASSYRTGSYNEQFF.

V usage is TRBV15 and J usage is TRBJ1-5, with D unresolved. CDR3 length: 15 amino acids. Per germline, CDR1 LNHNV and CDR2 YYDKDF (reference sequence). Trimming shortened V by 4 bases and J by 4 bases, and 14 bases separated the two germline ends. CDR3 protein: CATSMGRYFNQPQHF. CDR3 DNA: TGTGCCACCAGCATGGGCAGGTACTTTAATCAGCCCCAGCATTTT.

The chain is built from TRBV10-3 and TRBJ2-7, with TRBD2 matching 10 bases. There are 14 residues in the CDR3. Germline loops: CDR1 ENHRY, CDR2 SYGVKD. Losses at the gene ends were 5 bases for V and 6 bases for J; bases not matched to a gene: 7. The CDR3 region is CAISIAGGAPEQYF. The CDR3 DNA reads TGTGCCATCAGTATAGCGGGGGGAGCCCCCGAGCAGTACTTC.